A selection of T cell receptor beta chains follows, all from one sample in a study of identical twins. TCRdb processed the 5' RACE reads anew with MiXCR; each CDR3 protein has one entry. The sample has approximately 600,000 distinct CDR3 sequences; about 7.6% are singletons. These data were likewise used in another study, on yellow fever vaccine responses in identical twins.

Sequencing input: PBMCs. The receptor set was obtained from a woman under 30 in good health. Each CDR3 is given with its conserved first and last residue. The order of the fields is CDR3 length, V gene, J gene, CDR3 protein.

14	TRBV19	TRBJ2-2	CASKASLNTGELFF
17	TRBV13	TRBJ2-1	CASSPLSQGWSYNEQFF
15	TRBV7-2	TRBJ2-3	CASSLVALLTDTQYF
14	TRBV7-9	TRBJ2-2	CASTLVAQDGELFF
15	TRBV4-2	TRBJ2-5	CASSQERTGLETQYF
15	TRBV10-3	TRBJ2-5	CAISTRSSLLETQYF
16	TRBV12-3/TRBV12-4	TRBJ2-3	CATFRGLSSSTDTQYF
15	TRBV3-1	TRBJ1-2	CASSQQQGTNYGYTF
13	TRBV5-1	TRBJ2-1	CASSTDGYNEQFF
15	TRBV6-1	TRBJ2-3	CASSGAGLSTDTQYF
14	TRBV7-9	TRBJ2-3	CASSTGQFSDTQYF
14	TRBV28	TRBJ1-2	CASSLLERADGYTF
14	TRBV5-1	TRBJ1-5	CASSSGGAGQPQHF
17	TRBV5-1	TRBJ2-5	CASSFEQGALRGETQYF